Listed here are 23 T cell receptor beta chains from one sample, sequenced in a study of blood T cell repertoires in COVID-19. This table comes from immunoSEQ multiplex PCR, and its TCRdb copy is limited to in-frame clones, with some not included. This table holds some 90,000 clones, approximately 90% found once. Sequenced sample: peripheral blood. The receptors here all came from a woman in her sixties or seventies with COVID-19, enrolled during active disease.

The chain recombines TRBV2 with TRBJ2-7; 8 nucleotides agree with TRBD1. The CDR3 is made up of 12 amino acids. J lost 5 bases, V lost 6 bases, and 3 bases had no gene match. Germline V gene lookup returns CDR1 SNHLY and CDR2 FYNNEI. CDR3 in amino acids: CASRMTGDEQYF. CDR3 sequence (DNA): TGTGCCAGCAGGATGACAGGGGACGAGCAGTACTTC.

Notes on this clone: Other DNA variants within this sample encode the same CDR3. The chain uses TRBV18 and TRBJ1-1, with D unclear. V lost 6 bases, J lost 2 bases, and 13 bases lay in between. CDR1 and CDR2 (germline): KGHSH, LQKENI. The CDR3 is made up of 14 amino acids. This CDR3 reads CASSPGSGNTEAFF. CDR3 DNA: TGTGCCAGCTCCCCCGGTTCGGGAAACACTGAAGCTTTCTTT.

V is TRBV5-1 and J is TRBJ1-3; tentative D call: TRBD1 (6 bases). Trimming cost V 4 bases and J 0 bases, with 17 bases left between them. This CDR3 is 17 amino acids long. CDR1 and CDR2 (germline): SGHRS, YFSETQ. The CDR3 spells CASSPRDKTYSGNTIYF. The CDR3 DNA follows: TGCGCCAGCAGCCCCCGGGACAAAACATACTCTGGAAACACCATATATTTT.

V usage is TRBV5-1 and J usage is TRBJ1-2; perhaps TRBD1 as D (5 bases). Between the trimmed V and J ends, which lost 0 bases and 3 bases, there was a span of 12 bases. The CDR3 runs to 15 residues. CDR1 and CDR2 (germline): SGHRS, YFSETQ. CDR3 region: CASSLAQGGYYGYTF. The CDR3 DNA follows: TGCGCCAGCAGCTTGGCCCAGGGTGGGTACTATGGCTACACCTTC.

In its sample, this clone was seen once. CDR3 nucleotide sequence: TGTGCCAGCAGTTGGGAGGGGCGGTCGGGCACCTTC. It yields the protein CASSWEGRSGTF. V is TRBV2 and J is TRBJ1-2, with D perhaps matching TRBD1 (5 bases). The CDR3 has 12 amino acids. Between the trimmed V and J ends, which lost 5 bases and 13 bases, there was a span of 17 bases. CDR1 is SNHLY, CDR2 FYNNEI, per germline.

The rearrangement links TRBV4-2 to TRBJ2-7; tentatively, D is TRBD2 (5 bases). The CDR3 length is 15 residues. CDR1 and CDR2 from the germline V gene are LGHNA and YNFKEQ. V lost 0 bases, J lost 3 bases, and 12 bases lay in between. The CDR3 coding sequence is TGTGCCAGCAGCCAAGATCGAGGGCGCCTCTACGAGCAGTACTTC. It yields the protein CASSQDRGRLYEQYF.

The chain employs TRBV15 and TRBJ1-2, with D maybe TRBD1 (5 bases). CDR1 is LNHNV, CDR2 YYDKDF, per germline (reference sequence). The CDR3 consists of 17 residues. With 0 bases removed from V and 5 bases from J, the gap between germline ends came to 19 bases. The CDR3: CATSRDHLRGTSYGYTF. CDR3 DNA: TGTGCCACCAGCAGAGATCACCTCCGGGGGACGAGTTATGGCTACACCTTC.

V and J are TRBV19 and TRBJ2-5; 7 bases fit TRBD2. This CDR3 region has 13 residues. Germline lookup yields CDR1 LNHDA and CDR2 SQIVND (reference sequence). Unmatched junction bases numbered 1, after V lost 6 bases and J lost 0 bases. The CDR3, as DNA: TGTGCCAGTAGGGGAGGGAACCAAGAGACCCAGTACTTC. This translates into CASRGGNQETQYF.

The rearrangement joins TRBV11-3 to TRBJ2-2; no definite D call. The ends were cut back, 5 bases at V and 4 bases at J, with 11 bases in the middle. The CDR3 length is 14 residues. Germline V gene lookup returns CDR1 SGHNT and CDR2 YENEEA. The CDR3 nucleotides read TGTGCCAGCAGCCAGACTGACGGCACCGGGGAGCTGTTTTTT. It specifies CASSQTDGTGELFF.

The chain uses TRBV10-1 and TRBJ2-3; TRBD2 matches 9 bases. Germline V CDR1 and CDR2: WNHNN, SYGVQD (reference sequence). Trimming at V came to 3 bases and at J to 3 bases, leaving 4 bases not matched to a gene. The CDR3 sequence is 15 residues long. DNA for the CDR3: TGCGCCAGCAGTGAAAGGGCGGGGGGGACAGATACGCAGTATTTT. Translating it yields CASSERAGGTDTQYF.

This clone was observed a handful of times. The chain links TRBV2 to TRBJ1-2, with unresolved D. This CDR3 is 12 amino acids long. The V end was cut by 7 bases, the J end by 8 bases, with 14 bases between. CDR1 SNHLY and CDR2 FYNNEI come from the germline V gene. The CDR3 DNA follows: TGTGCCAGCAAACCCGCGGGAATGGGCTACACCTTC. This codes for CASKPAGMGYTF. The variable domain in full, with the rest retrieved from reference TRBV2 and TRBJ1-2, is EPEVTQTPSHQVTQMGQEVILRCVPISNHLYFYWYRQILGQKVEFLVSFYNNEISEKSEIFDDQFSVERPDGSNFTLKIRSTKLEDSAMYFCASKPAGMGYTFGSGTRLTVV.

The V and J genes are TRBV29-1 and TRBJ1-2; 10 bases align to TRBD1. V was clipped by 5 bases and J by 14 bases; unmatched bases: 11. This CDR3 spans 12 amino acids. Germline V CDR1 and CDR2: SQVTM, ANQGSEA. CDR3 in amino acids: CSVRGQGLRGTF. CDR3 sequence (DNA): TGCAGCGTTAGGGGACAGGGGCTTCGGGGGACCTTC.

The chain links TRBV30 to TRBJ1-6; the match to TRBD1 covers 8 bases. Trimming removed 2 bases from V and 2 bases from J; junction bases left unmatched: 8. Germline CDR1 and CDR2: GTSNPN and SVGIG (reference sequence). This CDR3 has 17 amino acids. In DNA form, the CDR3 reads TGTGCCTGGAGTTCGGACAGGGTAGGGACCTATAATTCACCCCTCCACTTT. This sequence encodes CAWSSDRVGTYNSPLHF.

The chain is built from TRBV10-3 and TRBJ2-2; no firm D call. The CDR3 contains 15 residues. The germline V gene encodes CDR1 ENHRY and CDR2 SYGVKD. The V end lost 4 bases, the J end lost 0 bases, and 9 bases lay between the germline ends. In DNA, the CDR3 is TGTGCCATCAGTGTTGGCAGATCGAACACCGGGGAGCTGTTTTTT. Encoded protein: CAISVGRSNTGELFF.

The V gene is TRBV15, the J gene TRBJ1-1; 7 nucleotides match TRBD1. Losses at the gene ends were 5 bases for V and 4 bases for J; bases not matched to a gene: 4. The germline gives CDR1 LNHNV, CDR2 YYDKDF (reference sequence). The CDR3 extends over 13 amino acids. The CDR3 spells CATSGPGGTEAFF. Here the CDR3 DNA reads TGTGCCACCAGCGGACCAGGGGGCACTGAAGCTTTCTTT.

V and J are TRBV4-2 and TRBJ2-3; 10 nucleotides agree with TRBD2. The CDR3 loop spans 18 amino acids. V shed 0 bases, J shed 4 bases, and the junction held 10 bases outside the gene matches. Germline lookup yields CDR1 LGHNA and CDR2 YNFKEQ. In DNA form, the CDR3 reads TGTGCCAGCAGCCAAGAGGGAGTAGCGGGGGGCGGCGCAGATACGCAGTATTTT. Residues: CASSQEGVAGGGADTQYF.

This clone was observed a few times. The chain combines TRBV30 with TRBJ2-7, with D perhaps matching TRBD1 (5 bases). The CDR3 is 16 residues long. The V end was cut by 1 base, the J end by 0 bases, with 16 bases between. Per germline, CDR1 GTSNPN and CDR2 SVGIG (reference sequence). The CDR3 sequence: CAWSAPLTASSYEQYF. The CDR3 DNA sequence: TGTGCCTGGAGTGCCCCCCTGACAGCCAGCTCCTACGAGCAGTACTTC.

V and J are TRBV30 and TRBJ1-4, with TRBD1 as a possible D gene (5 bases). The CDR3 is 14 amino acids. The germline V and J ends were trimmed by 0 bases and 7 bases, with 12 bases remaining between them. Germline loops: CDR1 GTSNPN, CDR2 SVGIG (reference sequence). The CDR3 coding sequence is TGTGCCTGGAGTGTACTCAGGGTTAGTGAAAAACTGTTTTTT. This sequence encodes CAWSVLRVSEKLFF.

The rearrangement uses TRBV19 and TRBJ2-1; no reliable D call. The V gene lost 3 bases and the J gene lost 2 bases, with 2 bases spanning the gap. Germline CDR1 reads LNHDA; CDR2 reads SQIVND (reference sequence). CDR3 length equals 12 residues. The CDR3 bases are TGTGCCAGTAGTATCACCTACAATGAGCAGTTCTTC. Protein product: CASSITYNEQFF.

CDR3 region: CASSLVHRGRGGETQYF. The CDR3 DNA follows: TGTGCCAGCAGCCTAGTTCACAGGGGGCGGGGCGGTGAGACCCAGTACTTC. The rearrangement links TRBV11-2 to TRBJ2-5; 9 nucleotides agree with TRBD1. This CDR3 has 17 residues. With 5 bases clipped from V and 5 bases from J, the junction kept 15 bases outside the gene matches. Per the germline V gene, CDR1 is SGHAT and CDR2 is FQNNGV.

This chain links TRBV30 with TRBJ2-1; perhaps TRBD1 as D (6 bases). The V gene lost 0 bases and the J gene lost 2 bases, with 8 bases spanning the gap. Germline loops: CDR1 GTSNPN, CDR2 SVGIG (reference sequence). The CDR3 covers 14 residues. CDR3 residues: CAWSVTGTYNEQFF. CDR3 DNA sequence: TGTGCCTGGAGTGTGACAGGAACCTACAATGAGCAGTTCTTC.

V is TRBV2 and J is TRBJ1-6; the match to TRBD1 covers 8 bases. V gave up 8 bases and J gave up 10 bases; unmatched junction bases: 7. CDR1 and CDR2 (germline): SNHLY, FYNNEI. The CDR3 has 13 residues. CDR3 protein: CASHGQGVSPLHF. The CDR3 DNA reads TGTGCCAGCCACGGACAGGGAGTCTCACCCCTCCACTTT.

This chain uses TRBV5-6 with TRBJ2-5, with D tentatively TRBD1 (5 bases). Germline V CDR1 and CDR2: SGHDT, YYEEEE. This CDR3 is built from 14 residues. Trimming cost V 0 bases and J 4 bases, with 10 bases left between them. CDR3 sequence (DNA): TGTGCCAGCAGCTTGGCAGGGATCCGAGAGACCCAGTACTTC. This sequence encodes CASSLAGIRETQYF. Full variable domain (remainder filled in from reference TRBV5-6 and TRBJ2-5): DAGVTQSPTHLIKTRGQQVTLRCSPKSGHDTVSWYQQALGQGPQFIFQYYEEEERQRGNFPDRFSGHQFPNYSSELNVNALLLGDSALYLCASSLAGIRETQYFGPGTRLLVL.